The next 20 T cell receptor beta chains were all read from a single sample in a study of cytomegalovirus exposure and HLA in healthy donors (dated by TCRdb to 2016 to 2017). The library was produced with the immunoSEQ multiplex PCR assay. The multiplex PCR relied on a mix of 60 forward primers for TCR Vbeta segments and 13 reverse primers for TCR Jbeta segments. The source is immuneACCESS, and TCRdb retained only in-frame sequences with V and J called. Part of the clones is not carried over; for the studies checked, unresolved V genes explain less than half of this, and the remainder is unexplained. Across this sample there are 200,000 to 250,000 clones, with around 80% seen only once. The ten top clones hold around 5% of the sample. The sample taken for sequencing was PBMCs. Receptors were obtained from a woman between 40 and 55 years old in good health and CMV-seropositive.

This rearrangement joins TRBV6-1 to TRBJ2-7; the match to TRBD1 covers 7 bases. The germline V gene has CDR1 MNHNS and CDR2 SASEGT. CDR3 length: 15 residues. V lost 5 bases to trimming and J lost 2 bases; unmatched junction nucleotides: 9. The CDR3 coding sequence is TGTGCCAGCAGTTCCCCCGGGACAGAAACCTACGAGCAGTACTTC. Protein: CASSSPGTETYEQYF.

The V and J genes are TRBV30 and TRBJ2-1; 8 nucleotides line up with TRBD2. The CDR3 loop spans 15 amino acids. Per the germline V gene, CDR1 is GTSNPN and CDR2 is SVGIG (reference sequence). V lost 3 bases, J lost 6 bases, and 10 bases stayed unmatched. CDR3 sequence: CAWSSVGLAVNEQFF. The CDR3 DNA is TGTGCCTGGAGCTCGGTCGGACTAGCAGTCAATGAGCAGTTCTTC.

The J gene is TRBJ2-2, the V gene TRBV15, with TRBD2 identical over 10 bases. Losses at the gene ends were 8 bases for V and 7 bases for J; bases not matched to a gene: 7. Per germline, CDR1 LNHNV and CDR2 YYDKDF (reference sequence). There are 14 residues in the CDR3. DNA of the CDR3: TGTGCCACCCAGCGGGGGGGCCATAACGGGGAGCTGTTTTTT. Translating it yields CATQRGGHNGELFF.

The V gene is TRBV19, the J gene TRBJ2-2, with 7 bases aligning to TRBD2. This CDR3 is 19 amino acids long. V lost 2 bases to trimming and J lost 5 bases; unmatched junction nucleotides: 17. Germline CDR1 is LNHDA and CDR2 is SQIVND (reference sequence). CDR3 nucleotide sequence: TGTGCCAGTAGTATACGTGGGAGGGCCCTCGGATGGGGGACCGGGGAGCTGTTTTTT. The encoded protein is CASSIRGRALGWGTGELFF.

The CDR3 sequence is CASSFDWIYEQYF. CDR3 DNA sequence: TGTGCCAGCAGCTTCGACTGGATCTACGAGCAGTACTTC. This sequence joins TRBV11-2 and TRBJ2-7; no clear D gene. The CDR3 runs 13 residues. With 3 bases removed from V and 3 bases from J, the gap between germline ends came to 9 bases. Looked up from germline, CDR1 is SGHAT and CDR2 is FQNNGV.

This clone was seen only once. The genes are TRBV5-4 and TRBJ2-2; 7 nucleotides align to TRBD1. Trimming cost V 7 bases and J 4 bases; bases outside gene matches: 13. The V gene's germline CDR1 is SGHNT and CDR2 YYREEE (reference sequence). This CDR3 is built from 16 residues. The CDR3 region has the DNA TGTGCCAGCGCCACGACGAAACAGGGGACCACCGGGGAGCTGTTTTTT. Amino acids: CASATTKQGTTGELFF.

V usage is TRBV7-8 and J usage is TRBJ1-3, with a possible D match to TRBD1 (5 bases). V lost 4 bases and J 0 bases, leaving 16 bases between the germline ends. The V gene's germline CDR1 is SGHVS and CDR2 FQNEAQ. There are 17 residues in the CDR3. CDR3 nucleotides: TGTGCCAGCAGCTCGTCACGGGGGGTAGGCTCTGGAAACACCATATATTTT. Residues: CASSSSRGVGSGNTIYF.

This clone has a handful of counts. The same CDR3 also results from other DNA sequences found in this sample. J is TRBJ1-2 and V is TRBV6-5; perhaps TRBD1 as D (5 bases). V was trimmed by 0 bases and J by 7 bases, leaving 9 bases between them. Germline CDR1 and CDR2: MNHEY and SVGAGI. The CDR3 extends over 13 amino acids. The CDR3 sequence: CASSYSRGGGYTF. CDR3 DNA sequence: TGTGCCAGCAGTTACTCGCGGGGCGGTGGCTACACCTTC.

This chain joins TRBV5-1 and TRBJ2-7; D might be TRBD1 (6 bases). This CDR3 has 15 amino acids. The germline CDR1 and CDR2 sequences are SGHRS and YFSETQ. With 2 bases removed from V and 0 bases from J, the gap between germline ends came to 12 bases. The CDR3 protein is CASSFQTGLSYEQYF. In DNA, the CDR3 is TGCGCCAGCAGCTTCCAGACAGGACTCTCCTACGAGCAGTACTTC.

This clone was seen just once. Since no conserved phenylalanine or tryptophan closes the CDR3, a read error is the likely cause. It is unclear where the CDR3 begins or ends on the DNA, so no DNA is shown, and the CDR3 is as TCRdb lists it. This chain links TRBV6-1 with TRBJ1-1. The length of the CDR3 is 13 amino acids, counting both ends. CDR1 MNHNS and CDR2 SASEGT come from the germline V gene. CDR3 amino acids: CASSEVYFGDSSV.

The J gene is TRBJ2-3, the V gene TRBV9, with 8 bases identical to TRBD2. Germline trimming cut 3 bases from V and 0 bases from J; bases unmatched to any gene: 6. The germline CDR1 and CDR2 sequences are SGDLS and YYNGEE. The CDR3 is 16 amino acids. The CDR3 protein is CASSALAGYSTDTQYF. The CDR3 coding sequence is TGTGCCAGCAGCGCCCTAGCGGGCTATAGCACAGATACGCAGTATTTT.

The V gene is TRBV5-8, the J gene TRBJ2-7, with 8 bases that match TRBD2. The germline gives CDR1 SGHTS, CDR2 YDEGEE. The CDR3 is 14 residues long. J lost 5 bases, V lost 3 bases, and 7 bases had no gene match. CDR3 in amino acids: CASSSGLVANEQYF. The CDR3 DNA reads as TGTGCCAGCAGCTCGGGACTAGTTGCCAACGAGCAGTACTTC.

This chain uses TRBV7-3 with TRBJ2-1; a possible D gene is TRBD2 (6 bases). This CDR3 has 15 amino acids. The V gene lost 1 base and the J gene lost 6 bases, with 13 bases spanning the gap. Germline loops: CDR1 SGHTA, CDR2 FQGTGA. The CDR3 reads CASSLIPGRINEQFF. The CDR3 nucleotides read TGTGCCAGCAGCTTAATCCCCGGGAGAATCAATGAGCAGTTCTTC.

CDR3 loop: CASSLGLLSNTGELFF. The CDR3 DNA reads as TGTGCCAGCAGCCTCGGACTCCTCAGCAACACCGGGGAGCTGTTTTTT. This sequence joins TRBV13 and TRBJ2-2, with D possibly TRBD2 on 5 matching bases. The CDR3 is 16 amino acids. Looked up from germline, CDR1 is PRHDT and CDR2 is FYEKMQ (reference sequence). V was trimmed by 5 bases and J by 2 bases, leaving 15 bases between them.

The chain links TRBV23-1 to TRBJ1-5, with unresolved D. TRBV23-1 is an ORF, with its function uncertain. V shed 6 bases and J shed 9 bases, with 12 bases lying between them. The CDR3 has 12 amino acids. The CDR3 nucleotides are TGCGCCAGCAGCCAGAGCGAACCGCCCCAGCATTTT. Translating it yields CASSQSEPPQHF.

CDR3 amino acids: CASSSETGYGYTF. The CDR3 nucleotides read TGTGCCAGCAGCTCAGAAACAGGGTATGGCTACACCTTC. The V gene is TRBV7-3, the J gene TRBJ1-2, with TRBD1 as a possible D gene (6 bases). V was cut by 4 bases and J by 5 bases, with 11 bases left in between. This CDR3 spans 13 amino acids. Germline V gene lookup returns CDR1 SGHTA and CDR2 FQGTGA. Combining the CDR3 with reference TRBV7-3 and TRBJ1-2 gives the whole variable domain GAGVSQTPSNKVTEKGKYVELRCDPISGHTALYWYRQSLGQGPEFLIYFQGTGAADDSGLPNDRFFAVRPEGSVSTLKIQRTERGDSAVYLCASSSETGYGYTFGSGTRLTVV.

In its sample, this clone was seen a few times. The chain employs TRBV7-2 and TRBJ2-3; 8 bases match TRBD2. Germline lookup yields CDR1 SGHTA and CDR2 FQGNSA. V was pared by 5 bases and J by 6 bases, with 13 bases of the junction left unmatched. The CDR3 has 16 amino acids. CDR3 nucleotides: TGTGCCAGCAGCGTCCTTAGCGGGGCCCGGCCGGATACGCAGTATTTT. Translation: CASSVLSGARPDTQYF. The variable domain in full, completed from reference TRBV7-2 and TRBJ2-3, reads GAGVSQSPSNKVTEKGKDVELRCDPISGHTALYWYRQSLGQGLEFLIYFQGNSAPDKSGLPSDRFSAERTGGSVSTLTIQRTQQEDSAVYLCASSVLSGARPDTQYFGPGTRLTVL.

V and J are TRBV4-1 and TRBJ1-5; 9 bases are a match to TRBD1. The CDR3 consists of 16 residues. V dropped 4 bases and J dropped 7; count of bases not matched to a gene: 11. Germline lookup yields CDR1 MGHRA and CDR2 YSYEKL. The CDR3 loop is CASSRGQGIDIQPQHF. DNA for the CDR3: TGCGCCAGCAGCCGTGGACAGGGGATCGATATCCAGCCCCAGCATTTT.

In nucleotides, the CDR3 is TGCGCCAGCAGCTTTAGCGGGGAGGCTGGGGCCAACGTCCTGACTTTC. Protein: CASSFSGEAGANVLTF. This chain links TRBV5-1 with TRBJ2-6; 8 nucleotides agree with TRBD2. CDR1 is SGHRS and CDR2 is YFSETQ in the germline V gene. With V trimmed by 2 bases and J by 2 bases, 3 bases remained unmatched. The CDR3 is 16 residues long.

This clone was picked up one time. The gene calls are TRBV30 and TRBJ2-2; D possibly corresponds to TRBD2 (5 bases). The CDR3 contains 13 residues. The V end lost 7 bases, the J end lost 2 bases, and 11 bases lay between the germline ends. Looked up from germline, CDR1 is GTSNPN and CDR2 is SVGIG (reference sequence). This chain's CDR3 is CASSRTNTGELFF. As DNA, the CDR3 is TGTGCCTCATCCCGGACTAACACCGGGGAGCTGTTTTTT. Full variable domain (missing parts from reference TRBV30 and TRBJ2-2): SQTIHQWPATLVQPVGSPLSLECTVEGTSNPNLYWYRQAAGRGLQLLFYSVGIGQISSEVPQNLSASRPQDRQFILSSKKLLLSDSGFYLCASSRTNTGELFFGEGSRLTVL.